This TCR beta chain comes out of a study of blood T cells in healthy people across ages. Trimming pared 5 bases from V and 8 bases from J, leaving 12 bases between. Germline loops: CDR1 GTSNPN, CDR2 SVGIG (reference sequence). This CDR3 contains 12 residues. The authors ran a second PCR of roughly 6 to 12 cycles using a sample-barcoded 5' primer and a J-beta primer mix. A template-switch adaptor that had 12 random nucleotides put a tag on each cDNA molecule. TCRdb reprocessed the 5' RACE reads with MiXCR, giving one entry per CDR3 protein. The sample gives over 550,000 distinct CDR3 sequences, about 28% of which show up once; about 15% is in the top ten. This clonotype was seen only a few times.

This sequence joins TRBV30 and TRBJ1-4; no clear D. Sequencing was done on a sample of blood. This TCR was sampled from a woman of 80 years or more in good health. CDR3: CAWGQRTEKLFF. The CDR3 coding sequence is TGTGCCTGGGGGCAGCGAACAGAAAAACTGTTTTTT.